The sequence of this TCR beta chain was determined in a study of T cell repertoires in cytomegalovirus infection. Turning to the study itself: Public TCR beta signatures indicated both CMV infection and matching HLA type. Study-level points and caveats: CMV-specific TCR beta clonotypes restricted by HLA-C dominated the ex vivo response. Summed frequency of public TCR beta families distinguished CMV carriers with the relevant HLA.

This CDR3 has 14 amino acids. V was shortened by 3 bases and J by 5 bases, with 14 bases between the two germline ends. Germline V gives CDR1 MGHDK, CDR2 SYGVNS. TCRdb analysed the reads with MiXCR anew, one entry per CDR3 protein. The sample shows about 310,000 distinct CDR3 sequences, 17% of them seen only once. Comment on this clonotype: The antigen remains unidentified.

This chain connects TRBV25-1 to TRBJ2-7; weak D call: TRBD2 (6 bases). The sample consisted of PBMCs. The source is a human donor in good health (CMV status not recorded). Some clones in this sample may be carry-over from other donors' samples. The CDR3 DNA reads TGTGCCAGCAGTGACCGCCGGGGGTTGCACGAGCAGTACTTC. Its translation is CASSDRRGLHEQYF.